This T cell receptor beta chain was profiled in a study of spatial heterogeneity in lung cancer. Whole-study findings and limits: Expanded alpha and beta TCR counts within tumors tracked tumor mutation counts.

TCRdb reprocessed the 5' RACE reads with MiXCR, giving one entry per CDR3 protein. This table has more than 2,000 distinct CDR3 sequences, around a sixth appearing once. The V gene lost 5 bases and the J gene lost 1 base, with 18 bases spanning the gap. The CDR3 length is 17 residues. Per the germline V gene, CDR1 is SGHAT and CDR2 is FQNNGV. Time point of the sample: sample taken at primary tumor resection. The donor group consisted of roughly 70 patients who had untreated, early-stage non-small cell lung cancer. TCRs were sequenced from unsorted whole RNA of tumor, nontumor lung or PBMC. This clonotype is categorized as large (0.1 to 1%). Antigen: not known.

Sequencing was performed on lung tumor tissue, taken at surgery. The V and J genes are TRBV11-2 and TRBJ2-1; possible D gene TRBD2, 7 bases. The clonotype was recovered from a male donor with early-stage non-small cell lung cancer. The CDR3: CASSPWGLAASYNEQFF. CDR3 nucleotide sequence: TGTGCCAGCAGCCCCTGGGGGCTAGCGGCTTCCTACAATGAGCAGTTCTTC.